Given below is one T cell receptor (beta chain) in context. Its antigen is not known. The data are from a study of early T cells in non-severe SARS-CoV-2 infection. Across the whole study: Sequenced bulk RNA came from whole blood that was unsorted, and chains were unpaired.

The study's findings and limits: Database matching using VDJdb favored anti-spike CD8 responses, with private and CD4 specificities left missing.

This CDR3 is built from 12 residues. Germline CDR1 and CDR2: PRHDT and FYEKMQ (reference sequence). V lost 2 bases and J lost 6, with 7 bases in between. As part of library construction, unique molecular identifiers were attached to individual cDNA molecules. TCRdb processed the 5' RACE reads anew with MiXCR; each CDR3 protein has one entry. The data contain 95,000 to 150,000 distinct CDR3 sequences, 14% to 15% of them seen just once; the ten biggest clones take up around a fifth. J is TRBJ1-2 and V is TRBV13; D is unresolved. The TCR originated in an adult who was a healthcare worker with PCR-confirmed SARS-CoV-2 infection or an uninfected control (not recorded which). The specimen sequenced was whole blood. The CDR3 DNA sequence: TGTGCCAGCAGCTTATCTGGGGATGGCTACACCTTC. Translation gives CASSLSGDGYTF.